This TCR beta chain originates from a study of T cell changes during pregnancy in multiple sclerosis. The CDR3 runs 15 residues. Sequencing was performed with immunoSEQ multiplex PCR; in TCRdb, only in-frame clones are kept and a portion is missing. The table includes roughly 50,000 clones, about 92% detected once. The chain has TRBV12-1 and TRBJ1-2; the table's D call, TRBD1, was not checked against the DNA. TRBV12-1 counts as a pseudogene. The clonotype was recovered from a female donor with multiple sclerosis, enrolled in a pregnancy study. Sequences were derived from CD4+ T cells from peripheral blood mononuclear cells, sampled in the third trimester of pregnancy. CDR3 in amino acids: CASSSGTGEGYGYTF. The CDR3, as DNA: TGTGCCAGCAGCTCCGGGACAGGGGAGGGCTATGGCTACACCTTC.